The 3 T cell receptor beta chains below all came from one sample that was sequenced in a study of T cell repertoires in cytomegalovirus infection. These receptors have no identified antigens. TCRdb processed the reads anew with MiXCR; each CDR3 protein has one entry. This sample has around 310,000 distinct CDR3 sequences, with roughly 28% found just once. Material: cultured PBMCs, obtained from culture after CMV antigen stimulation. Receptors were obtained from a human donor in good health (CMV status not recorded). Some clones in this sample may be carry-over from other donors' samples.

This clonotype appeared a single time. The chain joins TRBV7-4 to TRBJ1-6, with 8 positions matching TRBD1. This CDR3 has 15 residues. Losses at the gene ends were 1 base for V and 10 bases for J; bases not matched to a gene: 6. Germline assignment: CDR1 SGHVT and CDR2 SQSDAQ. CDR3 nucleotides: TGTGCCAGCAGCTTAGTAGCAGGGGGCGGGTCACCCCTCCACTTT. Residues: CASSLVAGGGSPLHF.

The chain has TRBV27 and TRBJ2-7; D remains ambiguous. V was clipped by 8 bases and J by 3 bases, with 8 bases between them. The CDR3 sequence is 11 residues long. The germline gives CDR1 MNHEY, CDR2 SMNVEV (reference sequence). The CDR3 DNA reads TGTGCCAGCTGGGGAATCTACGAGCAGTACTTC. Its translation: CASWGIYEQYF.

This clonotype was detected only once. The chain links TRBV6-5 to TRBJ2-3; 9 bases map to TRBD2. J was trimmed by 2 bases and V by 8 bases; bases with no gene match: 11. Germline V gives CDR1 MNHEY, CDR2 SVGAGI. The CDR3 has 16 residues. DNA for the CDR3: TGTGCCAGCGGGCGGGGGGGGGCCCTGAACACAGATACGCAGTATTTT. Translating it yields CASGRGGALNTDTQYF.